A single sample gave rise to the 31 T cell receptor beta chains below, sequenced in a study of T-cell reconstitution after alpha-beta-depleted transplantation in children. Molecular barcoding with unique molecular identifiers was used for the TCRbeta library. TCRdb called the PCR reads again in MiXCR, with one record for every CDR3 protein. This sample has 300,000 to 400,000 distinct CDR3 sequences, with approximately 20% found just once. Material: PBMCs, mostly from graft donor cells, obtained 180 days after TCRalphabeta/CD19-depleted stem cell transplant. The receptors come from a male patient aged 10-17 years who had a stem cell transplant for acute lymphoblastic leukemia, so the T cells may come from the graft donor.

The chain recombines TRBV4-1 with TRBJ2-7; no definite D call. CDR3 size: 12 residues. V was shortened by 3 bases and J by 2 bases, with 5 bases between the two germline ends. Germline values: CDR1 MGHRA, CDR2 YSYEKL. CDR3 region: CASSQFPYEQYF. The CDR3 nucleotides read TGCGCCAGCAGCCAGTTTCCCTACGAGCAGTACTTC.

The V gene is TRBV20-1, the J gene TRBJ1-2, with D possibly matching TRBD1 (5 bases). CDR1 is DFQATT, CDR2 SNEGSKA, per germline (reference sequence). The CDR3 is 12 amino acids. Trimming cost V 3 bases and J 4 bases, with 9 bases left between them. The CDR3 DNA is TGCAGTGCTAGGCAGGGCCCCTATGGCTACACCTTC. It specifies CSARQGPYGYTF.

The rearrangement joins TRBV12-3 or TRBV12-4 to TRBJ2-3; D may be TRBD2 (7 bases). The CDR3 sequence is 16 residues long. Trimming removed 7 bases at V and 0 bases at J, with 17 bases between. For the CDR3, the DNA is TGTGCCAGCACCATAAGGGGAGGGGGGAGCACAGATACGCAGTATTTT. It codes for CASTIRGGGSTDTQYF.

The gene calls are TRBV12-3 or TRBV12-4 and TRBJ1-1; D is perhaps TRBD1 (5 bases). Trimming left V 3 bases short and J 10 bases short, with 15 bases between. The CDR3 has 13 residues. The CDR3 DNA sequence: TGTGCCAGCAGTTTCACGGGGCCTCGGGGAGCTTTCTTT. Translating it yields CASSFTGPRGAFF.

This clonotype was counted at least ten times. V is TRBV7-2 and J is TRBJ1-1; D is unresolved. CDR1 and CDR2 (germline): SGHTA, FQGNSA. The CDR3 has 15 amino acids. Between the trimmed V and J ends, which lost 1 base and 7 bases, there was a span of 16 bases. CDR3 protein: CASSLGSPALYEAFF. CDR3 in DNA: TGTGCCAGCAGCTTAGGCAGTCCGGCTCTCTATGAAGCTTTCTTT.

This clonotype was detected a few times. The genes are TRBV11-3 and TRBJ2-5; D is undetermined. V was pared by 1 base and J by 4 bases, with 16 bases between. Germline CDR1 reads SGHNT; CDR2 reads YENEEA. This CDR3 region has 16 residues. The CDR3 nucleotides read TGTGCCAGCAGCTTAGGTCGGGCTAGTAGAGGAGAGACCCAGTACTTC. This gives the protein CASSLGRASRGETQYF. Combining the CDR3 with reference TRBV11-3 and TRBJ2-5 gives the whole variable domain EAGVVQSPRYKIIEKKQPVAFWCNPISGHNTLYWYLQNLGQGPELLIRYENEEAVDDSQLPKDRFSAERLKGVDSTLKIQPAELGDSAVYLCASSLGRASRGETQYFGPGTRLLVL.

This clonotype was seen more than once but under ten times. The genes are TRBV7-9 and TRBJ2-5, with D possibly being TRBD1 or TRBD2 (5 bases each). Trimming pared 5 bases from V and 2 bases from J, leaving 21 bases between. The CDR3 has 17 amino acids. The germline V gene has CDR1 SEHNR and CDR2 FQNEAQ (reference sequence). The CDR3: CASSPGPDRAFQETQYF. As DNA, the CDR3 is TGTGCCAGCAGCCCGGGACCGGACCGGGCATTTCAAGAGACCCAGTACTTC.

The CDR3 is CATSDRLNTEAFF. In DNA form, the CDR3 reads TGTGCCACCAGTGATAGGTTGAACACTGAAGCTTTCTTT. The rearrangement links TRBV24-1 to TRBJ1-1, with unresolved D. The length of the CDR3 is 13 residues. Germline assignment: CDR1 KGHDR and CDR2 SFDVKD. Trimming removed 3 bases from V and 0 bases from J, with 4 bases in between.

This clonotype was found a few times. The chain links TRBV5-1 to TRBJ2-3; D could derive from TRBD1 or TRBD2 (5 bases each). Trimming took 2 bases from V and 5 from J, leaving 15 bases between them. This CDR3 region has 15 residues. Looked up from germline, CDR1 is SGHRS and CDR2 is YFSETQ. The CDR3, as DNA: TGCGCCAGCAGCTTCTCTGGGGGTTCAGGAGATACGCAGTATTTT. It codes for CASSFSGGSGDTQYF.

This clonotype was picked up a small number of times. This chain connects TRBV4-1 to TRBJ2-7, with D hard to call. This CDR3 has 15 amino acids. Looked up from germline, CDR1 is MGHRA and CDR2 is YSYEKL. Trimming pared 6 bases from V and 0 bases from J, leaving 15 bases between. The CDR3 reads CASSHLSGGSYEQYF. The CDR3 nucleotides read TGCGCCAGCAGTCACCTCTCAGGCGGCTCCTACGAGCAGTACTTC.

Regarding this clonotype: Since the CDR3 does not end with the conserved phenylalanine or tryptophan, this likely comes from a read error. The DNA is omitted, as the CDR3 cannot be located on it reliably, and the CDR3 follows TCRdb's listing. The CDR3 loop is CASSLVAGLAGSTS. The J gene is TRBJ2-1, the V gene TRBV11-2; the DNA was not used to check the table's D call, TRBD2. The V gene's germline CDR1 is SGHAT and CDR2 FQNNGV. The CDR3 comprises 14 residues, both ends counted.

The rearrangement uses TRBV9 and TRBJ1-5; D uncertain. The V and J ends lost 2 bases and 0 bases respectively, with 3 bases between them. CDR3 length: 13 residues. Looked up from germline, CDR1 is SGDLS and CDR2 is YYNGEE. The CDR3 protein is CASSVGSNQPQHF. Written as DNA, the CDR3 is TGTGCCAGCAGCGTGGGTAGCAATCAGCCCCAGCATTTT. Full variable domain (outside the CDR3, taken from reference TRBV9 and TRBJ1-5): DSGVTQTPKHLITATGQRVTLRCSPRSGDLSVYWYQQSLDQGLQFLIQYYNGEERAKGNILERFSAQQFPDLHSELNLSSLELGDSALYFCASSVGSNQPQHFGDGTRLSIL.

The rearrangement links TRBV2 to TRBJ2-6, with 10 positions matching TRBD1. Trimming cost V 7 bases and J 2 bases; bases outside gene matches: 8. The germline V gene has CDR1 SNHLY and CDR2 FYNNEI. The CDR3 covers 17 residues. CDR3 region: CASKRRTGGAGANVLTF. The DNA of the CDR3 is TGTGCCAGCAAGAGGAGGACAGGGGGAGCTGGGGCCAACGTCCTGACTTTC. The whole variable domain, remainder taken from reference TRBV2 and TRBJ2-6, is EPEVTQTPSHQVTQMGQEVILRCVPISNHLYFYWYRQILGQKVEFLVSFYNNEISEKSEIFDDQFSVERPDGSNFTLKIRSTKLEDSAMYFCASKRRTGGAGANVLTFGAGSRLTVL.

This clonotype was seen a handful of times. CDR3 in amino acids: CASSSPRASMNTEAFF. The CDR3 bases are TGTGCCAGCAGTTCCCCCAGAGCATCTATGAACACTGAAGCTTTCTTT. This chain links TRBV6-5 with TRBJ1-1; the D is unclear. V was trimmed by 4 bases and J by 0 bases, leaving 15 bases between them. The CDR3 spans 16 residues. Looked up from germline, CDR1 is MNHEY and CDR2 is SVGAGI.

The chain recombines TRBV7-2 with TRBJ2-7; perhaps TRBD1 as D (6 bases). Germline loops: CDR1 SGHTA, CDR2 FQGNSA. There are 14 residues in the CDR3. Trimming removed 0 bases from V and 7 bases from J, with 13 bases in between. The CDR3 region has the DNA TGTGCCAGCAGCTTAGCGCCACTACAGGGTGAGCAGTACTTC. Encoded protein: CASSLAPLQGEQYF. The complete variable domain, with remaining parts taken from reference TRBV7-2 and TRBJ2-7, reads GAGVSQSPSNKVTEKGKDVELRCDPISGHTALYWYRQSLGQGLEFLIYFQGNSAPDKSGLPSDRFSAERTGGSVSTLTIQRTQQEDSAVYLCASSLAPLQGEQYFGPGTRLTVT.

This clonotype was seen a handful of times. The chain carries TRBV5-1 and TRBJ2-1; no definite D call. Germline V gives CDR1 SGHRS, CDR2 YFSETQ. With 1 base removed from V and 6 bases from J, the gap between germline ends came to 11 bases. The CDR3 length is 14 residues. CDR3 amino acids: CASSLIGTPNEQFF. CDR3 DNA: TGCGCCAGCAGCTTGATAGGAACCCCCAATGAGCAGTTCTTC.

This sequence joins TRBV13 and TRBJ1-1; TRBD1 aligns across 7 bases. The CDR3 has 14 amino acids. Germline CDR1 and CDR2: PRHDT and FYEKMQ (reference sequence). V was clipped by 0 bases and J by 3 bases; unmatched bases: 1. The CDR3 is CASSLGDRHTEAFF. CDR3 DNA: TGTGCCAGCAGCTTAGGGGACAGGCACACTGAAGCTTTCTTT.

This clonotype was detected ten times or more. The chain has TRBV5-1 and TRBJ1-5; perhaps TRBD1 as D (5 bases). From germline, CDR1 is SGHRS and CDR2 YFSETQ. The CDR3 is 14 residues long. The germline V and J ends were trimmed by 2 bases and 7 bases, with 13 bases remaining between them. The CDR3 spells CASSFAGAGQPQHF. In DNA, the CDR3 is TGCGCCAGCAGCTTTGCCGGGGCCGGGCAGCCCCAGCATTTT. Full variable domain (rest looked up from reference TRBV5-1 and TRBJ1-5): KAGVTQTPRYLIKTRGQQVTLSCSPISGHRSVSWYQQTPGQGLQFLFEYFSETQRNKGNFPGRFSGRQFSNSRSEMNVSTLELGDSALYLCASSFAGAGQPQHFGDGTRLSIL.

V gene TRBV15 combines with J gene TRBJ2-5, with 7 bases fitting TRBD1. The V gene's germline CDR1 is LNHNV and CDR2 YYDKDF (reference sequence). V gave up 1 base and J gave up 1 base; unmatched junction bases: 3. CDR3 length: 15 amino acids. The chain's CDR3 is CATSRGDRIQETQYF. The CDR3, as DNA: TGTGCCACCAGCAGAGGGGACAGAATCCAAGAGACCCAGTACTTC.

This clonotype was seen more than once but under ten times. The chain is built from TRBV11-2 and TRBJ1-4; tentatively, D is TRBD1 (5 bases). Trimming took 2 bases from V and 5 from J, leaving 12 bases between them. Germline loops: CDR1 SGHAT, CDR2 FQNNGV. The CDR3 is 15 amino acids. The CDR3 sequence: CASSLIGAINEKLFF. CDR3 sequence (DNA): TGTGCCAGCAGCTTAATAGGGGCTATCAATGAAAAACTGTTTTTT.

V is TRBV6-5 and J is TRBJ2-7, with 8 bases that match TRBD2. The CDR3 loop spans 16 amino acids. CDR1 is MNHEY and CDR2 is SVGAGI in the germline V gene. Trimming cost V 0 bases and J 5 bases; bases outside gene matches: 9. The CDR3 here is CASSYSEPGGPDEQYF. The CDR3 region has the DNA TGTGCCAGCAGTTACTCGGAGCCGGGAGGGCCAGACGAGCAGTACTTC.

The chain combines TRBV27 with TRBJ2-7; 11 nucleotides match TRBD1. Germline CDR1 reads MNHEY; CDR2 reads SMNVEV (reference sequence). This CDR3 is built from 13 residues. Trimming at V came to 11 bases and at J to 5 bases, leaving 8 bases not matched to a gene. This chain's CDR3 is CALLRDRGDEQYF. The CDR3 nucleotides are TGTGCCCTACTCCGGGACAGGGGGGACGAGCAGTACTTC.

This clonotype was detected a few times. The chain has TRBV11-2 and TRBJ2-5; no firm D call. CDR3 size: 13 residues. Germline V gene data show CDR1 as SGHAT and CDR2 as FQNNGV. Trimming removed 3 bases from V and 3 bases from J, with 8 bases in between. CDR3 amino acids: CASSLDGEETQYF. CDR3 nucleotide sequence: TGTGCCAGCAGCTTGGATGGGGAAGAGACCCAGTACTTC.

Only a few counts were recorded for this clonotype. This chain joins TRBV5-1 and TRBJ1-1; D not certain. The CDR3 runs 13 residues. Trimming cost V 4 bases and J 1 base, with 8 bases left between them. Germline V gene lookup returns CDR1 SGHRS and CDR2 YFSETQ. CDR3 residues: CASSTHGNTEAFF. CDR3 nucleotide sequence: TGCGCCAGCAGCACGCATGGGAACACTGAAGCTTTCTTT.

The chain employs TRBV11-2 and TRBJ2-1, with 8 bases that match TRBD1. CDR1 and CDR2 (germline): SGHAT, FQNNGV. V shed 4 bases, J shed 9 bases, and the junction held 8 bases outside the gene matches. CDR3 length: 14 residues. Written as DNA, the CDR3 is TGTGCCAGCAGCTCGGACAGGGCAAGTAGTGAGCAGTTCTTC. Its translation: CASSSDRASSEQFF.

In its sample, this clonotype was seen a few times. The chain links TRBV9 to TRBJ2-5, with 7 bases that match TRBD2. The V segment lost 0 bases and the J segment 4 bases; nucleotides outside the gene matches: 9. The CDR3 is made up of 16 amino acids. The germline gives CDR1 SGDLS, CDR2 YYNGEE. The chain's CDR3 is CASSVGTHGLGETQYF. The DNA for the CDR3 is TGTGCCAGCAGCGTAGGGACGCATGGACTAGGAGAGACCCAGTACTTC.

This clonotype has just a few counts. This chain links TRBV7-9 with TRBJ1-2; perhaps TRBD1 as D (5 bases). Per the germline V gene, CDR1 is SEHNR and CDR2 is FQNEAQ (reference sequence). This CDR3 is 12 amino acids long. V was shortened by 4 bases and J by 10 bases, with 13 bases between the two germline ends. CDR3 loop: CASSWDVDPYTF. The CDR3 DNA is TGTGCCAGCAGCTGGGACGTGGATCCCTACACCTTC.

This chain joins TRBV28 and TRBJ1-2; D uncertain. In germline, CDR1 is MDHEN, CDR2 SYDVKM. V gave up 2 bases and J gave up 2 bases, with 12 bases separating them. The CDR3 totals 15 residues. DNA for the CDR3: TGTGCCAGCAGTTTAGGAGGAGATGTAAACTATGGCTACACCTTC. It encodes CASSLGGDVNYGYTF.

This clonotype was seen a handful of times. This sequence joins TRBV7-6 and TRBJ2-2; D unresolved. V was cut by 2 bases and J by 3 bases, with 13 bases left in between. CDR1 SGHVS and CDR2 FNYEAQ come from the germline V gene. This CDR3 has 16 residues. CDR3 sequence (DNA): TGTGCCAGCAGCTTACGGGTTTGGGGTGACACCGGGGAGCTGTTTTTT. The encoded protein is CASSLRVWGDTGELFF.

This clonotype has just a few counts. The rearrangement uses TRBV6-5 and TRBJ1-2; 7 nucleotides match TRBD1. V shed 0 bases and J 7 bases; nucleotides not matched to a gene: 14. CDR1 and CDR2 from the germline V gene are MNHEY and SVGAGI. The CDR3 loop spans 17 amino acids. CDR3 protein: CASSYSAGTALSVGYTF. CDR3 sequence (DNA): TGTGCCAGCAGTTACTCGGCCGGGACAGCTCTTTCGGTTGGCTACACCTTC.

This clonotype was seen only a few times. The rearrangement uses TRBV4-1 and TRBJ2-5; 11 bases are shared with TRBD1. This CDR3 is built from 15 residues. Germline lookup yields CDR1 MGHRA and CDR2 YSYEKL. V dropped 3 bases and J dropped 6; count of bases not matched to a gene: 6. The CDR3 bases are TGCGCCAGCAGCCACGGACAGGGGGCCATAAAGACCCAGTACTTC. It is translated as CASSHGQGAIKTQYF.